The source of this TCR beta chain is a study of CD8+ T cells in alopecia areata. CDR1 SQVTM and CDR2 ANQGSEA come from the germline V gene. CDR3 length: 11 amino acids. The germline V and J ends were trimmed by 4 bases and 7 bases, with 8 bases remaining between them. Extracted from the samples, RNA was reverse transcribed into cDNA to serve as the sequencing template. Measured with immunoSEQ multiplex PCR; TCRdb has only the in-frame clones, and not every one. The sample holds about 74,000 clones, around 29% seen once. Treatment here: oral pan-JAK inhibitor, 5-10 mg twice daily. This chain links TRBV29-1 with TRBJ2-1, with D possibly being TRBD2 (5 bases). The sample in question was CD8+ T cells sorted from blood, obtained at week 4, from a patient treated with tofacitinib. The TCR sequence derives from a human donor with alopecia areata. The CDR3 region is CSVVPGNEQFF. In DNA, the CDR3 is TGCAGCGTTGTTCCGGGGAATGAGCAGTTCTTC.